The T cell receptor (beta chain) under discussion was sequenced for a study of identical twins. General study findings and limits: The study found that models underestimated out-of-frame TCR alpha sharing in monozygotic twins. Weaker excess twin sharing was seen among beta out-of-frame sequences.

TCRdb independently ran MiXCR on the 5' RACE reads; one entry per CDR3 protein. The sample holds 1.5 million or so distinct CDR3 sequences, 25% to 35% seen once. Comment on this clonotype: The antigen is undetermined.

The sequencing sample was made of cord blood. This receptor was obtained from a newborn girl in good health.

The CDR3 loop is CASSAGQGINEKLFF. CDR3 nucleotide sequence: TGTGCCAGCAGCGCAGGACAGGGGATTAATGAAAAACTGTTTTTT. V gene TRBV7-9 combines with J gene TRBJ1-4; 9 positions agree with TRBD1. V gave up 5 bases and J gave up 4 bases; unmatched junction bases: 5. The CDR3 length is 15 residues. The V gene's germline CDR1 is SEHNR and CDR2 FQNEAQ (reference sequence).